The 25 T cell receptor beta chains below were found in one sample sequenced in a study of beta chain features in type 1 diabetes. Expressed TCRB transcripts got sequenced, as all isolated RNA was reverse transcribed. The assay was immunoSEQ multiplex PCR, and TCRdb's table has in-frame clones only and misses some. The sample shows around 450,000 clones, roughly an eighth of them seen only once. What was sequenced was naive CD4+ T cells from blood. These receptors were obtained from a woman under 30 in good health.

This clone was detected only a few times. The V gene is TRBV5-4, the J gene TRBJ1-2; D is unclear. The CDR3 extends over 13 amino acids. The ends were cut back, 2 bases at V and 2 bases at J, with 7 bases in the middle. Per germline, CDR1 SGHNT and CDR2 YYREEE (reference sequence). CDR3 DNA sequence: TGTGCCAGCAGCTTTAGCTCCAACTATGGCTACACCTTC. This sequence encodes CASSFSSNYGYTF.

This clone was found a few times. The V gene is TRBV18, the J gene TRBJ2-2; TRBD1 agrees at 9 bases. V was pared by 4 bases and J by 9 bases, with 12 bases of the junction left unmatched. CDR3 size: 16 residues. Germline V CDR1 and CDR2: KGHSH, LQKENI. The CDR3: CASSRMDRGPVRELFF. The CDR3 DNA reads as TGTGCCAGCTCACGGATGGACAGGGGCCCCGTCCGGGAGCTGTTTTTT.

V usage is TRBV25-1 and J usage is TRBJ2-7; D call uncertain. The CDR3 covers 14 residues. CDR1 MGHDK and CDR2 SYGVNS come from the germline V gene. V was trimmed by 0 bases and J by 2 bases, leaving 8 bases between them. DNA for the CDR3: TGTGCCAGCAGTGAATATAAGGGTACCTACGAGCAGTACTTC. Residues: CASSEYKGTYEQYF.

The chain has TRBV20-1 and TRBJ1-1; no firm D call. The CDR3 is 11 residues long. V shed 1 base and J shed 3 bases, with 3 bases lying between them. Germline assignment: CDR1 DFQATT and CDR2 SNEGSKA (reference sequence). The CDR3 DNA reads TGCAGTGCTAGAGTAGACACTGAAGCTTTCTTT. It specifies CSARVDTEAFF.

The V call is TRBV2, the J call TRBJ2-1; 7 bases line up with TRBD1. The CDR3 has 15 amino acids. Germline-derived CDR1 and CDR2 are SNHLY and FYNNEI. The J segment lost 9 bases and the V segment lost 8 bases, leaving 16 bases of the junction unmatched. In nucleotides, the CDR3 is TGTGCCAGCGGGAACAGACAGGGTGATTTCAGTGAGCAGTTCTTC. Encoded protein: CASGNRQGDFSEQFF. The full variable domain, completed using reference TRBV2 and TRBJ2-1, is EPEVTQTPSHQVTQMGQEVILRCVPISNHLYFYWYRQILGQKVEFLVSFYNNEISEKSEIFDDQFSVERPDGSNFTLKIRSTKLEDSAMYFCASGNRQGDFSEQFFGPGTRLTVL.

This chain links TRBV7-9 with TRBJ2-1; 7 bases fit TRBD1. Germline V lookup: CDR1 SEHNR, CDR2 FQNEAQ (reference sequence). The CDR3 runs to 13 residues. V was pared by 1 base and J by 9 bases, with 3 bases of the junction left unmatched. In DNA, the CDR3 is TGTGCCAGCAGCTTAGAGAACAGGGGTGAGCAGTTCTTC. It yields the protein CASSLENRGEQFF. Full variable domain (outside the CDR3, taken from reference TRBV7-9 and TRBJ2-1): DTGVSQNPRHKITKRGQNVTFRCDPISEHNRLYWYRQTLGQGPEFLTYFQNEAQLEKSRLLSDRFSAERPKGSFSTLEIQRTEQGDSAMYLCASSLENRGEQFFGPGTRLTVL.

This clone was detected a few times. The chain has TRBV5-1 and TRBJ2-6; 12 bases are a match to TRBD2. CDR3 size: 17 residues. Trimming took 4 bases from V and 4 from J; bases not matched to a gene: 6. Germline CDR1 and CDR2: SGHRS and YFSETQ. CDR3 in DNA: TGCGCCAGCAGCCTATGGACTAGCGGGGAAGGGGCCAACGTCCTGACTTTC. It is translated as CASSLWTSGEGANVLTF.

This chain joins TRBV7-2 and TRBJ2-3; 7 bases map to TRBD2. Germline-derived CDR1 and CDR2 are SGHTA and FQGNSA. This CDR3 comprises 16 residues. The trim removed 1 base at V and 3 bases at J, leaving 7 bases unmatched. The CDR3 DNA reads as TGTGCCAGCAGCTTAGGCCTGATTAGCGGGACAGATACGCAGTATTTT. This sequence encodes CASSLGLISGTDTQYF. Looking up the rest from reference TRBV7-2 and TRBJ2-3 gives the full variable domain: GAGVSQSPSNKVTEKGKDVELRCDPISGHTALYWYRQSLGQGLEFLIYFQGNSAPDKSGLPSDRFSAERTGGSVSTLTIQRTQQEDSAVYLCASSLGLISGTDTQYFGPGTRLTVL.

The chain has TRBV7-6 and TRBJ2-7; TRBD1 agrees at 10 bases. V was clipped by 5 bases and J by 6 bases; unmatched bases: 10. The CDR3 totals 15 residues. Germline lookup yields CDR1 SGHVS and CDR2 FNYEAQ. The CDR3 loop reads CASSRAGQGSSEQYF. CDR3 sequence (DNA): TGTGCCAGCAGCAGGGCGGGACAGGGGTCTTCCGAGCAGTACTTC.

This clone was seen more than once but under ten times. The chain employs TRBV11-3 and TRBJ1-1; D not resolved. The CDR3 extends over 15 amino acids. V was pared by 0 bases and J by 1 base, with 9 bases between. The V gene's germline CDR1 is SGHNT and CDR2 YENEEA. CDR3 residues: CASSLEAQRNTEAFF. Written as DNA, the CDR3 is TGTGCCAGCAGCTTAGAGGCACAGAGGAACACTGAAGCTTTCTTT. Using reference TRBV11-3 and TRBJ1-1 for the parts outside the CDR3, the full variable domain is EAGVVQSPRYKIIEKKQPVAFWCNPISGHNTLYWYLQNLGQGPELLIRYENEEAVDDSQLPKDRFSAERLKGVDSTLKIQPAELGDSAVYLCASSLEAQRNTEAFFGQGTRLTVV.

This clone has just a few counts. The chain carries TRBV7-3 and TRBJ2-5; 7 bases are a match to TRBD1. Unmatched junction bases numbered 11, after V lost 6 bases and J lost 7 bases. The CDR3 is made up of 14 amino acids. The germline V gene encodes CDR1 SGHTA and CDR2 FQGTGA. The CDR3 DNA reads TGTGCCAGCAGGACGGACAGGCCAACCGGGACCCAGTACTTC. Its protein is CASRTDRPTGTQYF.

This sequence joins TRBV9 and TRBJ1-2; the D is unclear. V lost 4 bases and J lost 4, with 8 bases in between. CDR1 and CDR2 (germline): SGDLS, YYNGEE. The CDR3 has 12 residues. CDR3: CASSPVTYGYTF. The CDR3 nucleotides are TGTGCCAGCAGCCCTGTTACCTATGGCTACACCTTC.

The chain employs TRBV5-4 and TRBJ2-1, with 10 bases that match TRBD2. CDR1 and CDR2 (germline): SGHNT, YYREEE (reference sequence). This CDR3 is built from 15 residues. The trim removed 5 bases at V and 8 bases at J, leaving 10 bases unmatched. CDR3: CASSPSGRAVYEQFF. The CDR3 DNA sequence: TGTGCCAGCAGTCCAAGCGGGAGGGCCGTATATGAGCAGTTCTTC.

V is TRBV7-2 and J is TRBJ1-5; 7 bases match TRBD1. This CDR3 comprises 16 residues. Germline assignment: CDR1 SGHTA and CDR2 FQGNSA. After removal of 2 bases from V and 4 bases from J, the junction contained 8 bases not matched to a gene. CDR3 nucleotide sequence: TGTGCCAGCAGCTTACACGCAGGGGGGATTAATCAGCCCCAGCATTTT. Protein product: CASSLHAGGINQPQHF.

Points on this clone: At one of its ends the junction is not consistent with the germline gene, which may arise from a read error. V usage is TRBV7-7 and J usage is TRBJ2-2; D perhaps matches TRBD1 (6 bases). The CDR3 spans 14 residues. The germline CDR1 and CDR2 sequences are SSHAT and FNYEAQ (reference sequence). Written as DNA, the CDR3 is TGTGCTAGCAGCCCGCTGACAGGTTCCGGGGAGCTGTTTTTT. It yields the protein CASSPLTGSGELFF.

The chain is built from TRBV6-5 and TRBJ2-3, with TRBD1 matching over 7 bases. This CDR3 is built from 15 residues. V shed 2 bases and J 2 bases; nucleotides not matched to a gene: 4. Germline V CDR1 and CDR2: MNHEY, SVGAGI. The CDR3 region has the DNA TGTGCCAGCAGTTACGTTGGGACAGTCACAGATACGCAGTATTTT. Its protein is CASSYVGTVTDTQYF.

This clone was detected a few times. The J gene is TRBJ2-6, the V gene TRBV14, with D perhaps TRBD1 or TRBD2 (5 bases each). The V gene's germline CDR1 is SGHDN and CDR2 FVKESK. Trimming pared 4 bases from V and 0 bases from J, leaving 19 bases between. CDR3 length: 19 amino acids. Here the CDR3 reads CASSPLKGTVSSGANVLTF. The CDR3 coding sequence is TGTGCCAGCAGCCCCCTGAAGGGGACCGTAAGCTCTGGGGCCAACGTCCTGACTTTC.

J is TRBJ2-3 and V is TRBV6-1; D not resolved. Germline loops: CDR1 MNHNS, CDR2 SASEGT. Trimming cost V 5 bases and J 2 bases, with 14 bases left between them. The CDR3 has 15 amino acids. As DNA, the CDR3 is TGTGCCAGCAGTTTGTTGCCCCTTAACACAGATACGCAGTATTTT. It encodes CASSLLPLNTDTQYF.

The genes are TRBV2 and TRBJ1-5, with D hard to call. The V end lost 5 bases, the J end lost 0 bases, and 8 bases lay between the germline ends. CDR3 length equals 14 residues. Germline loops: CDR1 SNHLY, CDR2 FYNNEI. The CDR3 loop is CASSYLVSNQPQHF. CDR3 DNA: TGTGCCAGCAGTTACCTGGTTAGCAATCAGCCCCAGCATTTT.

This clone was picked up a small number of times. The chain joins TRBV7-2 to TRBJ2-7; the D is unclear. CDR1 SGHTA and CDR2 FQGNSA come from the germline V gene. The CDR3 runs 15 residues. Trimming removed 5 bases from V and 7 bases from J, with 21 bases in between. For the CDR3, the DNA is TGTGCCAGCAGCCCACTCATCGTAGGGCCGCAGGAGCAGTACTTC. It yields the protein CASSPLIVGPQEQYF.

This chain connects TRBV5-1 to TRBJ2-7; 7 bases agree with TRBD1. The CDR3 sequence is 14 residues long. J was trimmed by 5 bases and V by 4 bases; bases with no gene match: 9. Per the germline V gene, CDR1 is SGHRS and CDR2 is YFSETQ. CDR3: CASSRTFDRDEQYF. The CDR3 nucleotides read TGCGCCAGCAGCCGGACTTTTGACAGGGACGAGCAGTACTTC.

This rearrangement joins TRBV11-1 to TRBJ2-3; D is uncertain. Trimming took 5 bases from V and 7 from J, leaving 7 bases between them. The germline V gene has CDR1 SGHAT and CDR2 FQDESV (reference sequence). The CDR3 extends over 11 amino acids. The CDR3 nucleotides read TGTGCCAGCAGCGCTCTATATACGCAGTATTTT. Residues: CASSALYTQYF. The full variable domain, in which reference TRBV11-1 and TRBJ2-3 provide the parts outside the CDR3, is EAEVAQSPRYKITEKSQAVAFWCDPISGHATLYWYRQILGQGPELLVQFQDESVVDDSQLPKDRFSAERLKGVDSTLKIQPAELGDSAMYLCASSALYTQYFGPGTRLTVL.

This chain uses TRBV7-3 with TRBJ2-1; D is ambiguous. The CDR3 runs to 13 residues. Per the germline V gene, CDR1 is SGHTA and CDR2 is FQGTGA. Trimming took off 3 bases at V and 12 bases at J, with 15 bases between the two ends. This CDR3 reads CASSLEQRSGQFF. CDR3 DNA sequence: TGTGCCAGCAGCTTGGAACAGAGGTCGGGGCAGTTCTTC. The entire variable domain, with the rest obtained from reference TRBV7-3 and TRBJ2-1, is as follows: GAGVSQTPSNKVTEKGKYVELRCDPISGHTALYWYRQSLGQGPEFLIYFQGTGAADDSGLPNDRFFAVRPEGSVSTLKIQRTERGDSAVYLCASSLEQRSGQFFGPGTRLTVL.

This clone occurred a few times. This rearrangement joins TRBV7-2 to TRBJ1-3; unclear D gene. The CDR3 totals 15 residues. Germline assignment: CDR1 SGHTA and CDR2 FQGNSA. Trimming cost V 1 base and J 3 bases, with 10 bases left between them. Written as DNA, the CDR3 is TGTGCCAGCAGCTTAGAGGCTGCGTATGGAAACACCATATATTTT. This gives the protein CASSLEAAYGNTIYF.

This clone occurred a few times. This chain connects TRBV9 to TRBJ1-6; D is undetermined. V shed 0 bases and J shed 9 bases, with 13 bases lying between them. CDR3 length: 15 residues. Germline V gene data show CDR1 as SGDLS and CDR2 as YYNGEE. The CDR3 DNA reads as TGTGCCAGCAGCGTAGGGCCTCGCCATGGTTCACCCCTCCACTTT. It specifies CASSVGPRHGSPLHF.